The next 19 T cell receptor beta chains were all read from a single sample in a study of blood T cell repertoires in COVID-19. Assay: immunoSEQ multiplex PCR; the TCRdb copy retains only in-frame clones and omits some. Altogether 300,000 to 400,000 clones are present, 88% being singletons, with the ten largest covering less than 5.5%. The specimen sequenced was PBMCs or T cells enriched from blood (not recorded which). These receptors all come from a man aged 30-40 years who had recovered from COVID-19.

The CDR3 region is CATSDSPGGTSYEQYF. The CDR3 DNA reads as TGTGCCACCAGTGATTCCCCCGGGGGGACCTCCTACGAGCAGTACTTC. The gene calls are TRBV24-1 and TRBJ2-7; 7 bases map to TRBD2. V gave up 2 bases and J gave up 0 bases; unmatched junction bases: 6. This CDR3 has 16 amino acids. Germline CDR1 and CDR2: KGHDR and SFDVKD.

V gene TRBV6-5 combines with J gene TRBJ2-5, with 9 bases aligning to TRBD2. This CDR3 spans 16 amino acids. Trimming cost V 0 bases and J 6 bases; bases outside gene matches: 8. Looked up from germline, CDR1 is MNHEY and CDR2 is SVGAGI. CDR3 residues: CASSYSAGRGGQTQYF. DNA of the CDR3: TGTGCCAGCAGTTACTCAGCTGGGCGGGGGGGCCAGACCCAGTACTTC.

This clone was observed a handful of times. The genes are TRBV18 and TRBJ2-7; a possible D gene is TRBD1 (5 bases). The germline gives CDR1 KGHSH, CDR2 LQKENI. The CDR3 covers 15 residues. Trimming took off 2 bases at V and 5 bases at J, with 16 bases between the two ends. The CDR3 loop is CASSPLAQDLHEQYF. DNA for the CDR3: TGTGCCAGCTCACCATTGGCACAGGACCTTCACGAGCAGTACTTC.

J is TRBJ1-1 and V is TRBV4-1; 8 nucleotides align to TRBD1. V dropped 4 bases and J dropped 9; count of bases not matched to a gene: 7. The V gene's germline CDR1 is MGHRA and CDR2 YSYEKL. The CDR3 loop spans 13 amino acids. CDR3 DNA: TGCGCCAGCAGCCCCGCAGGGGGCTTTCAAGCTTTCTTT. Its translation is CASSPAGGFQAFF.

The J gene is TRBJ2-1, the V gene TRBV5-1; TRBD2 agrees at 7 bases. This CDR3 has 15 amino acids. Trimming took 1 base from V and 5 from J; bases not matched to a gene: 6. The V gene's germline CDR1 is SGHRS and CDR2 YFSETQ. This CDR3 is CASSLLASGNNEQFF. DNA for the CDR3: TGCGCCAGCAGCTTGTTGGCTAGCGGAAACAATGAGCAGTTCTTC.

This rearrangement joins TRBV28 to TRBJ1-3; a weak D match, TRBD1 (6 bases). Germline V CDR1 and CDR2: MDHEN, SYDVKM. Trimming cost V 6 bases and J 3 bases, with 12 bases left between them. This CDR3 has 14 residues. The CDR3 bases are TGTGCCAGCAGGAAGGGGGAAGGTGGAAACACCATATATTTT. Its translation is CASRKGEGGNTIYF.

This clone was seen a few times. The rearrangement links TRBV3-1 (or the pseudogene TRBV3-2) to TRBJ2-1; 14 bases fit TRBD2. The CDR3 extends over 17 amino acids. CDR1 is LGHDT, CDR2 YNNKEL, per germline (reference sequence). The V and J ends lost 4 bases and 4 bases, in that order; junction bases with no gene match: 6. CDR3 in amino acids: CASSRRLAGGRYNEQFF. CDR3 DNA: TGTGCCAGCAGCCGCCGACTAGCGGGGGGGCGTTACAATGAGCAGTTCTTC.

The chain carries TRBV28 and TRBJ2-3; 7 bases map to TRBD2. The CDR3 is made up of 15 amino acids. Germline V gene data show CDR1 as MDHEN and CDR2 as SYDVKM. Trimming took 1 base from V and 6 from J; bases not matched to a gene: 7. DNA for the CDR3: TGTGCCAGCAGTTTATCCCACCCCGGGGGGGATACGCAGTATTTT. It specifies CASSLSHPGGDTQYF.

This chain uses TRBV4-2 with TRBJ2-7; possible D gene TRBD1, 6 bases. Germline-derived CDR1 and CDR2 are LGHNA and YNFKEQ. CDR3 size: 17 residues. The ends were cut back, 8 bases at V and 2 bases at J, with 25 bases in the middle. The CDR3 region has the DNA TGTGCCAGCGCCAGTATACAGGGAAAATATGCCCCCTACGAGCAGTACTTC. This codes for CASASIQGKYAPYEQYF.

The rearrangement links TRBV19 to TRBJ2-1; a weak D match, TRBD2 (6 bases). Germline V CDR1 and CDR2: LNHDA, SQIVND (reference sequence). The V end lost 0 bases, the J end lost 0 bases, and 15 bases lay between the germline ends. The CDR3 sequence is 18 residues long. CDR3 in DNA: TGTGCCAGTAGTATAGATCACCCCGGGGGAATCTCCTACAATGAGCAGTTCTTC. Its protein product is CASSIDHPGGISYNEQFF.

This chain's CDR3 is CASRRGPNTGELFF. The DNA of the CDR3 is TGTGCCAGCAGGCGGGGCCCGAACACCGGGGAGCTGTTTTTT. The chain employs TRBV3-1 (or the pseudogene TRBV3-2) and TRBJ2-2, with a tentative D call TRBD2 (6 bases). The CDR3 is made up of 14 amino acids. The germline gives CDR1 LGHDT, CDR2 YNNKEL (reference sequence). Trimming removed 6 bases from V and 0 bases from J, with 8 bases in between.

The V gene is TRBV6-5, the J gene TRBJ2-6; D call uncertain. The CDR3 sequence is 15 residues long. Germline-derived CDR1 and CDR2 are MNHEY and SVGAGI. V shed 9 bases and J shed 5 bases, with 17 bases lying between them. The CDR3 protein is CASLFEAPWANVLTF. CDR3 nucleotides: TGTGCCAGTTTGTTTGAGGCACCCTGGGCCAACGTCCTGACTTTC.

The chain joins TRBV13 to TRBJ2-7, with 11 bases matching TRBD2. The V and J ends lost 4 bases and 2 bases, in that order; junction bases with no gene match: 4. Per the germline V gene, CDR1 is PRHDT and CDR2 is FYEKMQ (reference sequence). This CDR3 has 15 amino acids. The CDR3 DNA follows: TGTGCCAGCAGCTATAGCGGGGGGGATCCCTACGAGCAGTACTTC. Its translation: CASSYSGGDPYEQYF.

CDR3 sequence reads: CASSFSGGHDEQYF. CDR3 sequence (DNA): TGTGCCAGCAGCTTTAGCGGGGGGCACGACGAGCAGTACTTC. The chain combines TRBV5-4 with TRBJ2-7; 10 nucleotides line up with TRBD2. J was trimmed by 5 bases and V by 2 bases; bases with no gene match: 4. CDR1 SGHNT and CDR2 YYREEE come from the germline V gene (reference sequence). This CDR3 spans 14 amino acids. Filled out from reference TRBV5-4 and TRBJ2-7, the complete variable domain reads ETGVTQSPTHLIKTRGQQVTLRCSSQSGHNTVSWYQQALGQGPQFIFQYYREEENGRGNFPPRFSGLQFPNYSSELNVNALELDDSALYLCASSFSGGHDEQYFGPGTRLTVT.

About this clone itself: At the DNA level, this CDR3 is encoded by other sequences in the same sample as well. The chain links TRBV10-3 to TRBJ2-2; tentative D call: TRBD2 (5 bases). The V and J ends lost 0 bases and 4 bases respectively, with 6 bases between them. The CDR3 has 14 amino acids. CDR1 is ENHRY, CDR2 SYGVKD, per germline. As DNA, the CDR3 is TGTGCCATCAGTGAGTCAGGGAGCACCGGGGAGCTGTTTTTT. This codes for CAISESGSTGELFF.

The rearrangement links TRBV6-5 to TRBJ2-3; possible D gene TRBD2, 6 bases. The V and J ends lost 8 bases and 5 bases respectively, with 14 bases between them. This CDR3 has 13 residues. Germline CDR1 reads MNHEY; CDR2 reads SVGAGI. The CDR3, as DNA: TGTGCCAGCGCAGGAGGGCCCGGAGATACGCAGTATTTT. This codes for CASAGGPGDTQYF.

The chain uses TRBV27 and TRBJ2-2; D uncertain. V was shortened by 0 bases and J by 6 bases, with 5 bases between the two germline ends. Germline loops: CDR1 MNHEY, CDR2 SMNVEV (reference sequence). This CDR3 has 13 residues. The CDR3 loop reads CASSLSRSGELFF. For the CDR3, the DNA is TGTGCCAGCAGTTTATCGAGGTCCGGGGAGCTGTTTTTT.

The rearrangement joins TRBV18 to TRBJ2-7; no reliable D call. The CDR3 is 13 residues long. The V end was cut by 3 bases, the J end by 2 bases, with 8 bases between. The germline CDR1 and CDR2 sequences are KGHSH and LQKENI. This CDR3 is CASSPSLTYEQYF. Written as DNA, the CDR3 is TGTGCCAGCTCACCGTCCCTAACCTACGAGCAGTACTTC.

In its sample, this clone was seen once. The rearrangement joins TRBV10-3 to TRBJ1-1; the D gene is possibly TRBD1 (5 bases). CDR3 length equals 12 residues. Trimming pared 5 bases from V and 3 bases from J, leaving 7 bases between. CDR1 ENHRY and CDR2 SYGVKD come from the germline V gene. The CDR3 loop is CAISPGYTEAFF. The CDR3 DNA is TGTGCCATCAGTCCAGGGTACACTGAAGCTTTCTTT.